Presented here are 8 T cell receptor beta chains from one specimen sequenced in a study of early stage breast cancer tumors. Only in-frame clones appear in the TCRdb table, and some are missing; sequencing was by immunoSEQ multiplex PCR. The table records roughly 58,000 clones, about 89% of them present only once. The specimen was blood. The receptors shown here come from a person aged 65 to 85 with breast cancer.

The gene calls are TRBV6-6 and TRBJ2-7; 8 nucleotides match TRBD1. The CDR3 is 14 amino acids. Per germline, CDR1 MNHNY and CDR2 SVGAGI (reference sequence). Germline trimming cut 2 bases from V and 4 bases from J; bases unmatched to any gene: 4. CDR3: CASSYRDRRYEQYF. CDR3 nucleotides: TGTGCCAGCAGTTACCGGGACAGGAGATACGAGCAGTACTTC.

This chain connects TRBV9 to TRBJ1-2; D is uncertain. Per germline, CDR1 SGDLS and CDR2 YYNGEE. V was clipped by 5 bases and J by 5 bases, with 10 bases between them. The CDR3 length is 12 residues. The CDR3 region is CASSREVYGYTF. In DNA form, the CDR3 reads TGTGCCAGCAGTAGAGAAGTATATGGCTACACCTTC.

This chain joins TRBV10-3 and TRBJ2-7, with 9 bases lining up with TRBD1. Germline-derived CDR1 and CDR2 are ENHRY and SYGVKD. The J segment lost 5 bases and the V segment lost 11 bases, leaving 13 bases of the junction unmatched. There are 14 residues in the CDR3. In DNA form, the CDR3 reads TGTGCCGCGACCCCGGGACAGGGTATCAACGAGCAGTACTTC. Amino acids: CAATPGQGINEQYF.

This chain connects TRBV28 to TRBJ2-7; tentative D call: TRBD2 (7 bases). Germline V lookup: CDR1 MDHEN, CDR2 SYDVKM. The CDR3 spans 14 residues. V was shortened by 7 bases and J by 4 bases, with 17 bases between the two germline ends. The DNA for the CDR3 is TGTGCCAGCACCCCTTCGGGGGGCGGGTACGAGCAGTACTTC. It codes for CASTPSGGGYEQYF.

The gene calls are TRBV2 and TRBJ2-7, with 8 positions matching TRBD1. The V segment lost 8 bases and the J segment 5 bases; nucleotides outside the gene matches: 14. Looked up from germline, CDR1 is SNHLY and CDR2 is FYNNEI. The length of the CDR3 is 15 residues. The DNA for the CDR3 is TGTGCCAGCCCGCTTCGGACAGGGAGTAACGACGAGCAGTACTTC. It is translated as CASPLRTGSNDEQYF.

The chain's CDR3 is CASMTWLVPGAGELFF. The CDR3 DNA sequence: TGTGCCAGCATGACATGGCTCGTACCCGGGGCCGGGGAGCTGTTTTTT. The gene calls are TRBV27 and TRBJ2-2, with a tentative D call TRBD2 (5 bases). The V and J ends lost 7 bases and 6 bases respectively, with 21 bases between them. Germline CDR1 reads MNHEY; CDR2 reads SMNVEV (reference sequence). The CDR3 covers 16 residues.

The chain is built from TRBV5-4 and TRBJ2-4, with 8 bases aligning to TRBD2. The CDR3 extends over 13 amino acids. CDR1 and CDR2 from the germline V gene are SGHNT and YYREEE (reference sequence). The trim removed 0 bases at V and 9 bases at J, leaving 2 bases unmatched. This CDR3 is CASSLAGGVIQYF. CDR3 in DNA: TGTGCCAGCAGCTTGGCGGGGGGGGTCATTCAGTACTTC.

The gene calls are TRBV7-2 and TRBJ1-4; 8 positions agree with TRBD1. In germline, CDR1 is SGHTA, CDR2 FQGNSA. The CDR3 covers 13 residues. The junction had 4 bases not matched to a gene; V was cut back by 5 bases and J by 8 bases. The CDR3 loop reads CASSPGGREKLFF. The CDR3, as DNA: TGTGCCAGCAGCCCAGGGGGCAGGGAAAAACTGTTTTTT.